This T cell receptor (beta chain) appears in the sequencing data of a study of CD8 T cells in ankylosing spondylitis. J was trimmed by 6 bases and V by 4 bases; bases with no gene match: 6. The germline gives CDR1 DFQATT, CDR2 SNEGSKA (reference sequence). The CDR3 consists of 13 residues. This clonotype showed up many times. Its antigen is currently unknown. Quantitative molecular-barcoded 5'-RACE generated the TCR beta libraries. TCRdb ran MiXCR on the 5' RACE reads and lists one entry per CDR3 protein. The data show 300,000 to 400,000 distinct CDR3 sequences, approximately 20% seen once. Study outcomes and limitations: Within ankylosing spondylitis blood, a TCR beta motif made up of several highly homologous variants appeared to be characteristic. Disease-linked clones bore a CD8+ phenotype, appearing relatively rarely in peripheral blood. Earlier reports found some motif variants in synovial fluid and blood in reactive arthritis. It was reported that disease-linked clones were significantly enriched in matched ankylosing spondylitis synovial fluid.

The rearrangement uses TRBV20-1 and TRBJ2-7, with 10 nucleotides matching TRBD1. Source material: blood, either unsorted or a sorted T cell fraction (not recorded which). The sequence derives from a male donor with ankylosing spondylitis. CDR3 DNA sequence: TGCAGTGCTATGGGACAGGGGTTAAGCGAGCAGTACTTC. Amino acid sequence: CSAMGQGLSEQYF.